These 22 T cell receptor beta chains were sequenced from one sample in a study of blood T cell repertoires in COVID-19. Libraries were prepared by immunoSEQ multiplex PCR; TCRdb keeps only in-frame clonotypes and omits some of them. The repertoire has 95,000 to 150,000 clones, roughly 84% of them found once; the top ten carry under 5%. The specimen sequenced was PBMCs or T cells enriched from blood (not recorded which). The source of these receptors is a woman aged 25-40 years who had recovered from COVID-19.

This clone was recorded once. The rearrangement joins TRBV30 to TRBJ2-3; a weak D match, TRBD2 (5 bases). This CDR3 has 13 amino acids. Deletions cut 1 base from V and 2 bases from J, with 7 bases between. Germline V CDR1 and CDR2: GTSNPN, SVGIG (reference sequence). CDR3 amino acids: CAWSGRLTDTQYF. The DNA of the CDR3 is TGTGCCTGGAGTGGGAGGCTCACAGATACGCAGTATTTT.

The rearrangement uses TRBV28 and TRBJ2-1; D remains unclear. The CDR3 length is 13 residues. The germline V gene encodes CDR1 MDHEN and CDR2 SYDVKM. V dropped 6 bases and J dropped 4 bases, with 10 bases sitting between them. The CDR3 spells CASSLTGYNEQFF. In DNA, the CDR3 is TGTGCCAGCAGCTTAACTGGTTACAATGAGCAGTTCTTC.

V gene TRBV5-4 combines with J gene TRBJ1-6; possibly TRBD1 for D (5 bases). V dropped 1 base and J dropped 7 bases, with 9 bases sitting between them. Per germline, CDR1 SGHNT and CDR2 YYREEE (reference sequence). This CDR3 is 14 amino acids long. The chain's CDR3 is CASSLRGGNSPLHF. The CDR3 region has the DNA TGTGCCAGCAGCTTGAGGGGTGGGAATTCACCCCTCCACTTT.

In nucleotides, the CDR3 is TGCGCCAGCAGCCGAGAAGCGGGGGTTAGCTACGAGCAGTACTTC. Residues: CASSREAGVSYEQYF. V is TRBV4-3 and J is TRBJ2-7; 8 nucleotides match TRBD2. The V and J ends lost 4 bases and 3 bases, in that order; junction bases with no gene match: 8. The CDR3 runs 15 residues. Germline CDR1 and CDR2: LGHNA and YSLEER.

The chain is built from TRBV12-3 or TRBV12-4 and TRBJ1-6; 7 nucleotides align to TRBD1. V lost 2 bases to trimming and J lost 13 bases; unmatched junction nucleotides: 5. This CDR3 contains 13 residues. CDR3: CASSLLEGAPLHF. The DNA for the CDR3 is TGTGCCAGCAGTTTACTTGAGGGGGCCCCCCTCCACTTT.

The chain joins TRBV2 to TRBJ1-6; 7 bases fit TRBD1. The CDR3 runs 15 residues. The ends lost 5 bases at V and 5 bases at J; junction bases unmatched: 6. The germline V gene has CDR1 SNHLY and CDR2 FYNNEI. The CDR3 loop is CASSSTGANNSPLHF. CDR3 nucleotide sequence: TGTGCCAGCAGTTCCACAGGGGCCAATAATTCACCCCTCCACTTT.

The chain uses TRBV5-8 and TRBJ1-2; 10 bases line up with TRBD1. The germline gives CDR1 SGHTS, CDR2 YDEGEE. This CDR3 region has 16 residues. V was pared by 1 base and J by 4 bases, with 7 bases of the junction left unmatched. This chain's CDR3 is CASSLSLGQGLYGYTF. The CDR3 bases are TGTGCCAGCAGCTTGAGTCTGGGACAGGGGCTCTATGGCTACACCTTC.

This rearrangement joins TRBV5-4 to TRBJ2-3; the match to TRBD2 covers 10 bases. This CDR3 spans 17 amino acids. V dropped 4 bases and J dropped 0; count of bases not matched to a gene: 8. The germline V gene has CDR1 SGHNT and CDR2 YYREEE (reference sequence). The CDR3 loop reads CASSKGLALGSTDTQYF. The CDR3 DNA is TGTGCCAGCAGCAAGGGACTAGCGCTCGGCAGCACAGATACGCAGTATTTT. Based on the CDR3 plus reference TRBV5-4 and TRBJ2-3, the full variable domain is ETGVTQSPTHLIKTRGQQVTLRCSSQSGHNTVSWYQQALGQGPQFIFQYYREEENGRGNFPPRFSGLQFPNYSSELNVNALELDDSALYLCASSKGLALGSTDTQYFGPGTRLTVL.

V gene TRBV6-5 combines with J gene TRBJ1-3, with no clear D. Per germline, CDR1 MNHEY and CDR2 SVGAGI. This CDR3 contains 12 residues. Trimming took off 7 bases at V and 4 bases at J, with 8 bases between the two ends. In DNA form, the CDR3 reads TGTGCCAGCACAGGATCCGGAAACACCATATATTTT. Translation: CASTGSGNTIYF.

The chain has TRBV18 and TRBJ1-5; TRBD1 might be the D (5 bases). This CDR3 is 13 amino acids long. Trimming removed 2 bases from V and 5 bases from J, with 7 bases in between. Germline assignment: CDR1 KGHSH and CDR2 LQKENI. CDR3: CASSPGRDQPQHF. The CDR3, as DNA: TGTGCCAGCTCACCAGGCAGGGATCAGCCCCAGCATTTT.

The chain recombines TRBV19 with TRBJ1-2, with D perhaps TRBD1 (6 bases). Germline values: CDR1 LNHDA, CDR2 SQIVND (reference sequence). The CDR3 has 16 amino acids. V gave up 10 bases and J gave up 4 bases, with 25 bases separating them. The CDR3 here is CAIHPQWVQGGYGYTF. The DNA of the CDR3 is TGTGCCATCCACCCTCAGTGGGTGCAAGGGGGCTATGGCTACACCTTC.

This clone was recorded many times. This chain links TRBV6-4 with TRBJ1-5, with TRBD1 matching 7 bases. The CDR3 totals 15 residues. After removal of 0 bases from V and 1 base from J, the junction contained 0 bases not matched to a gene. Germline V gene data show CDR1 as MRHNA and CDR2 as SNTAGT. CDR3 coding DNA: TGTGCCAGCAGTGACTCAGGGGGCAGCAATCAGCCCCAGCATTTT. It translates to CASSDSGGSNQPQHF.

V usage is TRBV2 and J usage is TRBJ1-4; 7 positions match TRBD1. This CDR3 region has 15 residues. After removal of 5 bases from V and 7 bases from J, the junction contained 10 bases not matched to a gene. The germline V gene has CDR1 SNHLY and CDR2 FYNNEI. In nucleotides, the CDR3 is TGTGCCAGCAGTAGACAGGGTGGGGATAGTGAAAAACTGTTTTTT. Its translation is CASSRQGGDSEKLFF.

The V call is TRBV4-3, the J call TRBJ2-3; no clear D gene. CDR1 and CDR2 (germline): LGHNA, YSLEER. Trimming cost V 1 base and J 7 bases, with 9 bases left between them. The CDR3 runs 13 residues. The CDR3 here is CASSQASTNTQYF. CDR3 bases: TGCGCCAGCAGCCAAGCTTCTACGAATACGCAGTATTTT.

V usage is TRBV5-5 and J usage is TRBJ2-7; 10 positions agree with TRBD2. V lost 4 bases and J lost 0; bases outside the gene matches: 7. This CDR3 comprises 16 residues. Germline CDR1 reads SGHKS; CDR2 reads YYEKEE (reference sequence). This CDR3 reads CASSPRGLADSYEQYF. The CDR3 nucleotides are TGTGCCAGCAGCCCCCGAGGACTAGCGGACTCCTACGAGCAGTACTTC.

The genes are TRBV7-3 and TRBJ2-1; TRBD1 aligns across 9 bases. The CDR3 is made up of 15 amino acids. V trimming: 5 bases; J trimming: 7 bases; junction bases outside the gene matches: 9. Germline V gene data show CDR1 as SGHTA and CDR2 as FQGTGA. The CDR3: CASSPRGDRVNEQFF. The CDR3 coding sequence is TGTGCCAGCAGCCCCAGGGGGGACAGGGTAAATGAGCAGTTCTTC.

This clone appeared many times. The CDR3 DNA sequence: TGCGCCAGCAGCCAAGCCCCAGTGGAGACCCAGTACTTC. It codes for CASSQAPVETQYF. The chain links TRBV4-1 to TRBJ2-5, with D unclear. The CDR3 runs to 13 residues. The germline V gene has CDR1 MGHRA and CDR2 YSYEKL. V was cut by 1 base and J by 5 bases, with 8 bases left in between.

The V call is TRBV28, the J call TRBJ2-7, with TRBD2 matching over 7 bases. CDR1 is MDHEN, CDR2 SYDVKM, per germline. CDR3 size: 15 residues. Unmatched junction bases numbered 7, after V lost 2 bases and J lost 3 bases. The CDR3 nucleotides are TGTGCCAGCAGTTTAGTGGGGGGGTCTTACTACGAGCAGTACTTC. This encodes CASSLVGGSYYEQYF.

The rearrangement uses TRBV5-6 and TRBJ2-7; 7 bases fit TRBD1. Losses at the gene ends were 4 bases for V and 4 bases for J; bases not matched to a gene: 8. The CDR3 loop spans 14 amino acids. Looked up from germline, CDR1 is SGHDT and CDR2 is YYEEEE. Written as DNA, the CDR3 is TGTGCCAGCAGCCACAGGGGCGGCGGTTACGAGCAGTACTTC. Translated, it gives CASSHRGGGYEQYF.

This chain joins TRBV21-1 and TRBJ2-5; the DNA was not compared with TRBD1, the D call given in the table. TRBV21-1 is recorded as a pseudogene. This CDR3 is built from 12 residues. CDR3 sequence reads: CASSPYKETQYF. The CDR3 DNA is TGTGCCAGCAGCCCGTACAAAGAGACCCAGTACTTC.

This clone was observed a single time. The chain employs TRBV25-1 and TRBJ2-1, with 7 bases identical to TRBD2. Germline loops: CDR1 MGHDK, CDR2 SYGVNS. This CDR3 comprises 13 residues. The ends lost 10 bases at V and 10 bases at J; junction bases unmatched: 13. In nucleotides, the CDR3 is TGTGCCACCCGGCTAGCGGCACTACAAGAGCAGTTCTTC. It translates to CATRLAALQEQFF. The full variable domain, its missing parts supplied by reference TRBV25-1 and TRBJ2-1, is EADIYQTPRYLVIGTGKKITLECSQTMGHDKMYWYQQDPGMELHLIHYSYGVNSTEKGDLSSESTVSRIRTEHFPLTLESARPSHTSQYLCATRLAALQEQFFGPGTRLTVL.

The CDR3 sequence: CASSLYGQGANEKLFF. CDR3 nucleotides: TGTGCCAGCAGCCTCTACGGACAGGGAGCTAATGAAAAACTGTTTTTT. This rearrangement joins TRBV7-6 to TRBJ1-4; 8 bases are a match to TRBD1. Germline V gives CDR1 SGHVS, CDR2 FNYEAQ. The length of the CDR3 is 16 residues. With 5 bases clipped from V and 3 bases from J, the junction kept 8 bases outside the gene matches.